This T cell receptor (beta chain) was captured in a study of identical twins. Study findings and constraints: Twins shared beta out-of-frame sequences in excess, but this excess was weaker.

With respect to this clonotype: Its antigen is not identified.

The V and J ends lost 6 bases and 3 bases respectively, with 12 bases between them. CDR1 and CDR2 (germline): LNHDA, SQIVND (reference sequence). This CDR3 comprises 15 residues. Template switching introduced a universal primer site, and the cDNA bore unique molecular identifiers. MiXCR was run by TCRdb on the 5' RACE reads, yielding one entry per CDR3 protein. The profile shows more than 1.5 million distinct CDR3 sequences, under 35% of them singletons. This receptor was obtained from a newborn girl in good health. V is TRBV19 and J is TRBJ2-6; D perhaps matches TRBD1 (6 bases). The sequenced material came from cord blood. The CDR3 coding sequence is TGTGCCAGTAGCCCTGACAGGCTTGGGGCCAACGTCCTGACTTTC. It encodes CASSPDRLGANVLTF. The full variable domain, its missing parts supplied by reference TRBV19 and TRBJ2-6, is DGGITQSPKYLFRKEGQNVTLSCEQNLNHDAMYWYRQDPGQGLRLIYYSQIVNDFQKGDIAEGYSVSREKKESFPLTVTSAQKNPTAFYLCASSPDRLGANVLTFGAGSRLTVL.